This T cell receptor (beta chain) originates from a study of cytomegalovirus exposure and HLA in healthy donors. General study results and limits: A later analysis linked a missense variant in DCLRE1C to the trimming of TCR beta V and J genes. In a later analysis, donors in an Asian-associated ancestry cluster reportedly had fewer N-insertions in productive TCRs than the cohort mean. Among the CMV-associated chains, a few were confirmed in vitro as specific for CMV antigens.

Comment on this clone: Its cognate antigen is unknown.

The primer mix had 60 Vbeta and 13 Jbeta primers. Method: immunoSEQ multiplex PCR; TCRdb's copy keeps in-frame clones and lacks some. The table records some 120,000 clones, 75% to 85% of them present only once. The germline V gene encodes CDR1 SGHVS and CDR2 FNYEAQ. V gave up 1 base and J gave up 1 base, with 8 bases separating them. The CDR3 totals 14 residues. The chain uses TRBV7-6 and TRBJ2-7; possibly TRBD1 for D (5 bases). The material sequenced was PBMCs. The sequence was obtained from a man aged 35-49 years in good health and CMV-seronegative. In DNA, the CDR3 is TGTGCCAGCAGCTTAGAAGACAGATCCTACGAGCAGTACTTC. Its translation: CASSLEDRSYEQYF.